A single sample gave rise to the 25 T cell receptor beta chains below, sequenced in a study of blood T cell repertoires in COVID-19. Clones were read by immunoSEQ multiplex PCR, and TCRdb kept only the in-frame ones, dropping some. The data show 65,000 to 85,000 clones, over 70% seen once. Sequencing used peripheral blood. The origin of the receptors is a man aged 45-60 years with active or convalescent COVID-19.

V usage is TRBV2 and J usage is TRBJ1-2; 7 positions agree with TRBD1. The CDR3 contains 15 residues. V was pared by 7 bases and J by 4 bases, with 12 bases of the junction left unmatched. Germline V gives CDR1 SNHLY, CDR2 FYNNEI. CDR3 in amino acids: CASTRQGVIIYGYTF. In DNA, the CDR3 is TGTGCCAGCACCAGACAGGGAGTTATCATCTATGGCTACACCTTC.

This rearrangement joins TRBV11-2 to TRBJ2-1; tentatively, D is TRBD2 (5 bases). Germline V CDR1 and CDR2: SGHAT, FQNNGV. Trimming shortened V by 0 bases and J by 5 bases, and 11 bases separated the two germline ends. This CDR3 region has 15 residues. CDR3 protein: CASSLDGLTNNEQFF. CDR3 DNA: TGTGCCAGCAGCTTAGACGGACTCACAAACAATGAGCAGTTCTTC.

This sequence joins TRBV2 and TRBJ2-2; TRBD1 matches 9 bases. The CDR3 totals 15 residues. V dropped 5 bases and J dropped 4; count of bases not matched to a gene: 5. From germline, CDR1 is SNHLY and CDR2 FYNNEI. This CDR3 reads CASSRDRAGTGELFF. The DNA of the CDR3 is TGTGCCAGCAGTAGGGACAGGGCGGGCACCGGGGAGCTGTTTTTT.

J is TRBJ2-1 and V is TRBV7-9, with D hard to call. CDR3 length: 15 amino acids. The V gene's germline CDR1 is SEHNR and CDR2 FQNEAQ (reference sequence). Trimming removed 3 bases at V and 0 bases at J, with 9 bases between. This CDR3 reads CASSFSTHSYNEQFF. The CDR3 DNA follows: TGTGCCAGCAGCTTTAGCACACACTCCTACAATGAGCAGTTCTTC. Using reference TRBV7-9 and TRBJ2-1 for the parts outside the CDR3, the full variable domain is DTGVSQNPRHKITKRGQNVTFRCDPISEHNRLYWYRQTLGQGPEFLTYFQNEAQLEKSRLLSDRFSAERPKGSFSTLEIQRTEQGDSAMYLCASSFSTHSYNEQFFGPGTRLTVL.

The chain employs TRBV18 and TRBJ2-3; the match to TRBD2 covers 7 bases. The germline V gene has CDR1 KGHSH and CDR2 LQKENI. Unmatched junction bases numbered 8, after V lost 2 bases and J lost 6 bases. This CDR3 has 15 residues. CDR3 in DNA: TGTGCCAGCTCACCATACGGGGGAGCGGGGGATACGCAGTATTTT. This translates into CASSPYGGAGDTQYF.

V is TRBV6-5 and J is TRBJ2-1; 9 nucleotides align to TRBD2. Germline CDR1 MNHEY, CDR2 SVGAGI. V dropped 7 bases and J dropped 5; count of bases not matched to a gene: 9. The CDR3 consists of 15 residues. This CDR3 reads CASIHGSSGDNEQFF. CDR3 nucleotide sequence: TGTGCCAGCATCCACGGGTCTAGCGGGGACAATGAGCAGTTCTTC.

The genes are TRBV11-2 and TRBJ1-2; TRBD1 matches at 10 bases. CDR1 and CDR2 (germline): SGHAT, FQNNGV. CDR3 size: 15 residues. V lost 3 bases to trimming and J lost 2 bases; unmatched junction nucleotides: 3. The CDR3 protein is CASSFSGQGNYGYTF. CDR3 nucleotide sequence: TGTGCCAGCAGCTTTTCGGGACAGGGGAACTATGGCTACACCTTC.

The J gene is TRBJ2-7, the V gene TRBV7-8; the D gene is possibly TRBD2 (6 bases). Germline V gene sequence: CDR1 SGHVS, CDR2 FQNEAQ. The CDR3 contains 15 residues. V shed 0 bases and J shed 0 bases, with 9 bases lying between them. The chain's CDR3 is CASSLAAGRSYEQYF. CDR3 sequence (DNA): TGTGCCAGCAGCTTAGCGGCGGGGCGCTCCTACGAGCAGTACTTC.

The rearrangement uses TRBV25-1 and TRBJ1-1, with D perhaps matching TRBD1 (5 bases). The ends were cut back, 5 bases at V and 5 bases at J, with 12 bases in the middle. The CDR3 is made up of 13 amino acids. Germline V gene lookup returns CDR1 MGHDK and CDR2 SYGVNS. CDR3 sequence (DNA): TGTGCCAGCAGTCCCTCAGGGTGGACTGAAGCTTTCTTT. This sequence encodes CASSPSGWTEAFF.

This clone is medium-sized. This chain connects TRBV12-3 or TRBV12-4 to TRBJ1-5; TRBD1 might be the D (5 bases). The CDR3 contains 13 residues. V dropped 6 bases and J dropped 4 bases, with 10 bases sitting between them. The CDR3 sequence is CASSPDSNQPQHF. The CDR3 region has the DNA TGTGCCAGCAGCCCTGACAGTAATCAGCCCCAGCATTTT.

The chain uses TRBV7-3 and TRBJ2-1, with D maybe TRBD2 (5 bases). Germline assignment: CDR1 SGHTA and CDR2 FQGTGA. The CDR3 runs 14 residues. The ends were cut back, 4 bases at V and 9 bases at J, with 16 bases in the middle. Here the CDR3 reads CASSSPRTPGEQFF. In DNA, the CDR3 is TGTGCCAGCAGCTCCCCTCGGACTCCAGGTGAGCAGTTCTTC.

The V gene is TRBV19, the J gene TRBJ1-4, with D perhaps matching TRBD1 (5 bases). CDR1 is LNHDA and CDR2 is SQIVND in the germline V gene (reference sequence). The CDR3 runs 14 residues. V dropped 10 bases and J dropped 0 bases, with 12 bases sitting between them. Here the CDR3 DNA reads TGTGCCACCCACAGGAGCCCAACTAATGAAAAACTGTTTTTT. Its translation: CATHRSPTNEKLFF. The full variable domain, its missing parts supplied by reference TRBV19 and TRBJ1-4, is DGGITQSPKYLFRKEGQNVTLSCEQNLNHDAMYWYRQDPGQGLRLIYYSQIVNDFQKGDIAEGYSVSREKKESFPLTVTSAQKNPTAFYLCATHRSPTNEKLFFGSGTQLSVL.

This clone turned up a few times. This CDR3 is CASSPGFDYGYTF. CDR3 DNA sequence: TGTGCCAGCTCCCCCGGGTTCGACTATGGCTACACCTTC. The chain employs TRBV18 and TRBJ1-2; D remains unclear. V lost 6 bases and J lost 3, with 11 bases in between. Germline loops: CDR1 KGHSH, CDR2 LQKENI. This CDR3 has 13 residues.

The J gene is TRBJ1-2, the V gene TRBV7-2; the D gene is possibly TRBD1 (5 bases). With 4 bases removed from V and 7 bases from J, the gap between germline ends came to 19 bases. The CDR3 spans 15 residues. CDR1 and CDR2 from the germline V gene are SGHTA and FQGNSA. For the CDR3, the DNA is TGTGCCAGCAGCTCCCCCCGTGATAGGGGTGGTGGCTACACCTTC. Protein: CASSSPRDRGGGYTF.

The rearrangement links TRBV7-9 to TRBJ2-2; tentative D call: TRBD1 (5 bases). This CDR3 has 14 residues. Germline CDR1 SEHNR, CDR2 FQNEAQ (reference sequence). V lost 4 bases, J lost 7 bases, and 13 bases lay in between. The CDR3 reads CASSSTGAGGELFF. In DNA form, the CDR3 reads TGTGCCAGCAGCTCCACTGGGGCCGGCGGGGAGCTGTTTTTT. Using reference TRBV7-9 and TRBJ2-2 for the parts outside the CDR3, the full variable domain is DTGVSQNPRHKITKRGQNVTFRCDPISEHNRLYWYRQTLGQGPEFLTYFQNEAQLEKSRLLSDRFSAERPKGSFSTLEIQRTEQGDSAMYLCASSSTGAGGELFFGEGSRLTVL.

CDR3 loop: CASSSRAQGNQPQHF. The DNA of the CDR3 is TGTGCCAGCAGCTCGAGGGCTCAAGGCAATCAGCCCCAGCATTTT. The rearrangement uses TRBV5-8 and TRBJ1-5; D not certain. CDR3 size: 15 residues. The germline V gene has CDR1 SGHTS and CDR2 YDEGEE. V lost 3 bases and J 2 bases, leaving 12 bases between the germline ends.

The gene calls are TRBV29-1 and TRBJ1-1; 7 nucleotides agree with TRBD1. The germline V gene encodes CDR1 SQVTM and CDR2 ANQGSEA. This CDR3 comprises 12 residues. CDR3 DNA: TGCAGGGCAGGGGGTGCGAACACTGAAGCTTTCTTT. This encodes CRAGGANTEAFF.

V and J are TRBV27 and TRBJ2-7; 7 nucleotides agree with TRBD1. This CDR3 comprises 14 residues. The germline CDR1 and CDR2 sequences are MNHEY and SMNVEV (reference sequence). With 2 bases clipped from V and 5 bases from J, the junction kept 6 bases outside the gene matches. DNA of the CDR3: TGTGCCAGCAGTTTAAGAGGGGGCTCGAACGAGCAGTACTTC. Its protein is CASSLRGGSNEQYF.

V gene TRBV7-2 combines with J gene TRBJ2-7; 8 bases are shared with TRBD2. CDR1 and CDR2 (germline): SGHTA, FQGNSA. Trimming at V came to 8 bases and at J to 2 bases, leaving 8 bases not matched to a gene. The CDR3 covers 14 residues. The CDR3 bases are TGTGCCAGCGGGGTAGGCGGGGGGACCTACGAGCAGTACTTC. Its protein is CASGVGGGTYEQYF.

The rearrangement uses TRBV30 and TRBJ2-3; perhaps TRBD2 as D (6 bases). The CDR3 contains 14 residues. Germline CDR1 is GTSNPN and CDR2 is SVGIG (reference sequence). Trimming cost V 4 bases and J 0 bases, with 11 bases left between them. In DNA, the CDR3 is TGTGCCTGGACTGCGGGGCTGAGCACAGATACGCAGTATTTT. Translation: CAWTAGLSTDTQYF.

J is TRBJ1-1 and V is TRBV5-1; a weak D match, TRBD1 (5 bases). The V and J ends lost 1 base and 12 bases respectively, with 13 bases between them. The CDR3 loop spans 12 amino acids. Per the germline V gene, CDR1 is SGHRS and CDR2 is YFSETQ. CDR3 DNA: TGCGCCAGCAGCTTGCCAGGGATAATATCTTTCTTT. The encoded protein is CASSLPGIISFF.

This chain links TRBV5-5 with TRBJ1-1; D is perhaps TRBD1 (6 bases). Trimming pared 4 bases from V and 3 bases from J, leaving 10 bases between. Germline V CDR1 and CDR2: SGHKS, YYEKEE (reference sequence). The CDR3 extends over 13 amino acids. The CDR3 DNA follows: TGTGCCAGCAGCCCACAGGGCGACACTGAAGCTTTCTTT. This sequence encodes CASSPQGDTEAFF.

The chain carries TRBV12-5 and TRBJ1-2; 9 nucleotides align to TRBD1. CDR1 LGHNT and CDR2 FRNRAP come from the germline V gene. The V segment lost 1 base and the J segment 4 bases; nucleotides outside the gene matches: 13. This CDR3 has 18 residues. DNA of the CDR3: TGTGCTAGTGGTTTGGACGGACAGGGGACATTTTTGGGCTATGGCTACACCTTC. It is translated as CASGLDGQGTFLGYGYTF.

The rearrangement links TRBV10-3 to TRBJ1-2; 9 bases match TRBD1. V shed 0 bases and J 6 bases; nucleotides not matched to a gene: 2. This CDR3 has 14 residues. Germline V gene data show CDR1 as ENHRY and CDR2 as SYGVKD. The CDR3 bases are TGTGCCATCAGTGAGTCGGGACAGGGAAATGGCTACACCTTC. It is translated as CAISESGQGNGYTF.

The chain employs TRBV27 and TRBJ2-3; 9 bases fit TRBD2. Germline CDR1 MNHEY, CDR2 SMNVEV (reference sequence). This CDR3 region has 14 residues. The junction had 5 bases not matched to a gene; V was cut back by 8 bases and J by 2 bases. The CDR3 DNA reads as TGTGCCAGCCGCCTAGCGGGAAACACAGATACGCAGTATTTT. It specifies CASRLAGNTDTQYF.